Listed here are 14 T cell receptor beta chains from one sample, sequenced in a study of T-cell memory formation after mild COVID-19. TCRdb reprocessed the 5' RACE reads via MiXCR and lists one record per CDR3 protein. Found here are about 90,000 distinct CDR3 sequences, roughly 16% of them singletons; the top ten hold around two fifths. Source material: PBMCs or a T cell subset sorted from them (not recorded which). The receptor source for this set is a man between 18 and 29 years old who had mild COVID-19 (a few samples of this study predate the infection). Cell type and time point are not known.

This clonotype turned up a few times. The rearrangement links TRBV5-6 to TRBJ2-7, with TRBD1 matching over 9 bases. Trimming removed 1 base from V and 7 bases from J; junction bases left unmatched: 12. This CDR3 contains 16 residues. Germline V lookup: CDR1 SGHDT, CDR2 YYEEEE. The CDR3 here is CASSLTGQGTRKEQYV. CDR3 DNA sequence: TGTGCCAGCAGCTTGACGGGACAGGGCACGAGAAAGGAGCAGTACGTC.

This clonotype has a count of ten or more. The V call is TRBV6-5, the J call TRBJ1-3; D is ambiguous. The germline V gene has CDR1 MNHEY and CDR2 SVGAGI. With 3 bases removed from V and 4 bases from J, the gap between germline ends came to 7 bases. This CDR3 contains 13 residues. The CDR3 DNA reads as TGTGCCAGCAGTTATAGACCCGGAAACACCATATATTTT. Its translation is CASSYRPGNTIYF.

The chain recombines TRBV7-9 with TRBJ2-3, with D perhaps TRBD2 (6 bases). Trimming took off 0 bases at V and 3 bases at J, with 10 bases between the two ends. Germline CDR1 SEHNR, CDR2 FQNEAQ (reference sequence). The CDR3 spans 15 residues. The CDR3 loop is CASSLAQGGTDTQYF. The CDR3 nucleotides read TGTGCCAGCAGCTTAGCGCAGGGAGGAACAGATACGCAGTATTTT.

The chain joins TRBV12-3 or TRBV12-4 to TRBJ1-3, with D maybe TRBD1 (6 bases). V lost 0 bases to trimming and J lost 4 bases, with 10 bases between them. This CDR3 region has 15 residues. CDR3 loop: CASSLAGGSGNTIYF. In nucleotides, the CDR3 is TGTGCCAGCAGTTTAGCAGGGGGGTCCGGAAACACCATATATTTT.

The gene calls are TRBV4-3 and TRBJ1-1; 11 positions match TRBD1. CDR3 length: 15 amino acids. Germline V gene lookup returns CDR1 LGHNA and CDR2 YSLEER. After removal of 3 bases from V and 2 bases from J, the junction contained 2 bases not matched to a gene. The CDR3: CASSHRTGGNTEAFF. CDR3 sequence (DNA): TGCGCCAGCAGCCACCGGACAGGGGGCAACACTGAAGCTTTCTTT.

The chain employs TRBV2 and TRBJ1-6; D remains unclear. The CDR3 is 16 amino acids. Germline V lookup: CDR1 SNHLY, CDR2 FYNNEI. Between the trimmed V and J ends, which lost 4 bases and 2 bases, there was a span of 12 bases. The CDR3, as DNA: TGTGCCAGCAGTGGCCCAATGGCAGCCTATAATTCACCCCTCCACTTT. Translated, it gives CASSGPMAAYNSPLHF.

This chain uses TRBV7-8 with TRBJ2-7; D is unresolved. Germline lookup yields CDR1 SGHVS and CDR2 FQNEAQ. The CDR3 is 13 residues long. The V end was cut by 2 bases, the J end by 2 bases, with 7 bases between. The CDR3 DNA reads TGTGCCAGCAGCTTACACAGACCCTACGAGCAGTACGTC. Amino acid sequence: CASSLHRPYEQYV.

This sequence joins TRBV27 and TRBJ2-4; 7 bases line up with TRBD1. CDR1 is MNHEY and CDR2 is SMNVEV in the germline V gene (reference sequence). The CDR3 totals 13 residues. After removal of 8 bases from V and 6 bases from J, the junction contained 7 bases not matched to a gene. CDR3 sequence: CASSATGVNIQYF. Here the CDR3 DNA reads TGTGCCAGCTCCGCAACAGGGGTAAACATTCAGTACTTC.

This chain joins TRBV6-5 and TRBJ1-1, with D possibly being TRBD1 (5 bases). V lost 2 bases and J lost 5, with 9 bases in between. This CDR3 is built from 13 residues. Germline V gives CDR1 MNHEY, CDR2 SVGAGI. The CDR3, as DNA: TGTGCCAGCAGTTACGGGGGGAAGACTGAAGCTTTCTTT. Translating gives CASSYGGKTEAFF.

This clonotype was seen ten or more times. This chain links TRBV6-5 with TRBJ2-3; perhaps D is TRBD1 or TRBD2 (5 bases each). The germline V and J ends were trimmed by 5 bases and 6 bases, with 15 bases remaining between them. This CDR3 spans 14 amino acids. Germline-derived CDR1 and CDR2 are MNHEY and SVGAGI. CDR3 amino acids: CASSTGQSPDTQYF. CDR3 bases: TGTGCCAGCAGTACGGGGCAGTCTCCGGATACGCAGTATTTT.

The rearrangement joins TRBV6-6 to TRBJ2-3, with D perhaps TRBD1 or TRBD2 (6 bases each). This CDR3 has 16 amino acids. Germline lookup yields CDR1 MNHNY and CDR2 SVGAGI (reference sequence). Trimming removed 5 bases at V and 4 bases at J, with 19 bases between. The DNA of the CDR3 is TGTGCCAGCAGTAGGGCTCGGGGGCTTAGTCCAGATACGCAGTATTTT. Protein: CASSRARGLSPDTQYF.

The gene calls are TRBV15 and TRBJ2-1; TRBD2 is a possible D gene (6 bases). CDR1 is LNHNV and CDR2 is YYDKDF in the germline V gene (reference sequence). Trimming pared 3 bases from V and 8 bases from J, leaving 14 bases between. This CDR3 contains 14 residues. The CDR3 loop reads CATSSSGLGDEQFF. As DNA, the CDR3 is TGTGCCACCAGCAGTAGCGGCCTAGGAGATGAGCAGTTCTTC.

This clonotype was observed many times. This CDR3 is CASSLRTQETQYF. CDR3 DNA sequence: TGTGCCAGCAGCTTACGTACTCAAGAGACCCAGTACTTC. The J gene is TRBJ2-5, the V gene TRBV7-6; D not certain. The V gene lost 2 bases and the J gene lost 2 bases, with 6 bases spanning the gap. The V gene's germline CDR1 is SGHVS and CDR2 FNYEAQ. This CDR3 has 13 residues.

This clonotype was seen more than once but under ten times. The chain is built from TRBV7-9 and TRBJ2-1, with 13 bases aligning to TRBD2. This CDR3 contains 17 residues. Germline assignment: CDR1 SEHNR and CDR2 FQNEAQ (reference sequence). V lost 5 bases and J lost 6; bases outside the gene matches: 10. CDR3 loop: CASSPELAGGPGNEQFF. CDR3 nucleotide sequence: TGTGCCAGCAGCCCAGAACTAGCGGGGGGGCCGGGCAATGAGCAGTTCTTC.